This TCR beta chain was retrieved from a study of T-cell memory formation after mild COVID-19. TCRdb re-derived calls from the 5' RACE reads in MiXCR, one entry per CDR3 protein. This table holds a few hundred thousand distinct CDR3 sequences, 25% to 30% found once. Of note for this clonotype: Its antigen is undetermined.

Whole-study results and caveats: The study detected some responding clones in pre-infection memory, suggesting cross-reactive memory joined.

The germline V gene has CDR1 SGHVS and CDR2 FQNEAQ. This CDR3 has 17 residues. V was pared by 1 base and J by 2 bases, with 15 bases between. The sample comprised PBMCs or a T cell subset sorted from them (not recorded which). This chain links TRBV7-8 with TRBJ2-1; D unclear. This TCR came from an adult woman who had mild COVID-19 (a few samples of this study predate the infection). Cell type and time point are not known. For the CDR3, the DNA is TGTGCCAGCAGCTTAGTAGCCTACCCCCAAGCCTACAATGAGCAGTTCTTC. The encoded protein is CASSLVAYPQAYNEQFF.